A single sample gave rise to the 29 T cell receptor beta chains below, sequenced in a study of breast tumors, draining lymph nodes, adjacent tissues. Breast cancer patients provided tissue from their axillary draining lymph nodes. In TCRdb, the multiplex PCR reads were re-called with MiXCR into one record per CDR3 protein. The sample lists 150,000 to 200,000 distinct CDR3 sequences, roughly a third occurring once. Source material: axillary lymph node tissue. The receptor set was obtained from a female donor with breast cancer. Some clones in this sample may be carry-over from other donors' samples.

This rearrangement joins TRBV4-2 to TRBJ2-1; D is tentatively TRBD1 or TRBD2 (7 bases each). V lost 5 bases to trimming and J lost 10 bases, with 21 bases between them. CDR1 and CDR2 from the germline V gene are LGHNA and YNFKEQ. The CDR3 is made up of 15 amino acids. The CDR3 DNA sequence: TGTGCCAGCAGCTATAGCAGGGGGGGCCAGAGAGAGCAGTTCTTC. Protein: CASSYSRGGQREQFF.

In the case of this clonotype: With a much larger clone just one base away, this may be a read error. The chain carries TRBV15 and TRBJ1-1; D not resolved. This CDR3 region has 14 residues. Germline assignment: CDR1 LNHNV and CDR2 YYDKDF (reference sequence). CDR3 in amino acids: CAASRDEAGTEAFF. The CDR3 nucleotides read TGTGCCGCCAGCAGAGATGAGGCTGGAACTGAAGCTTTCTTT.

This clonotype was recorded many times. The J gene is TRBJ2-1, the V gene TRBV9; 8 bases line up with TRBD1. This CDR3 contains 15 residues. Per germline, CDR1 SGDLS and CDR2 YYNGEE. Trimming at V came to 3 bases and at J to 3 bases, leaving 5 bases not matched to a gene. The CDR3 DNA reads TGTGCCAGCAGCGCCCGGACAGGGTACTACAATGAGCAGTTCTTC. Protein sequence: CASSARTGYYNEQFF.

At least ten counts were recorded for this clonotype. This sequence joins TRBV10-1 and TRBJ2-7, with TRBD1 matching 7 bases. CDR3 length equals 15 residues. The V gene's germline CDR1 is WNHNN and CDR2 SYGVQD (reference sequence). After removal of 3 bases from V and 1 base from J, the junction contained 6 bases not matched to a gene. The CDR3 DNA reads TGCGCCAGCAGTGATGGGCAGGGGGTATCCTACGAGCAGTACTTC. Protein: CASSDGQGVSYEQYF.

In its sample, this clonotype was seen many times. The CDR3 DNA sequence: TGTGCCATCACCCCAGGATCCACAGATACGCAGTATTTT. It codes for CAITPGSTDTQYF. The rearrangement uses TRBV10-3 and TRBJ2-3; no reliable D call. V was trimmed by 7 bases and J by 2 bases, leaving 10 bases between them. The CDR3 contains 13 residues. CDR1 ENHRY and CDR2 SYGVKD come from the germline V gene.

Comments on this clonotype: At one boundary the junction diverges from the germline segment, which might be a read error. The chain recombines TRBV20-1 with TRBJ1-1; D is unclear. Germline loops: CDR1 DFQATT, CDR2 SNEGSKA (reference sequence). The CDR3 has 11 residues. The CDR3 protein is CGARTNTEAFF. The CDR3 region has the DNA TGCGGTGCTAGAACGAACACTGAAGCTTTCTTT.

Concerning this clonotype: It is likely a read error, because the conserved phenylalanine at the end of the CDR3 is missing. The DNA is omitted, as the CDR3 cannot be located on it reliably, and the CDR3 follows TCRdb's listing. The chain employs TRBV20-1 and TRBJ1-2. The germline V gene encodes CDR1 DFQATT and CDR2 SNEGSKA (reference sequence). With termini counted, the CDR3 has 12 amino acids. CDR3 in amino acids: CSAPLRAYGYAY.

This clonotype came up many times. The chain has TRBV6-5 and TRBJ1-6; 11 positions agree with TRBD1. This CDR3 has 14 residues. CDR1 and CDR2 from the germline V gene are MNHEY and SVGAGI. With V trimmed by 2 bases and J by 10 bases, 1 base remained unmatched. The CDR3 coding sequence is TGTGCCAGCAGTTACGGACAGGGGGCCTCACCCCTCCACTTT. Translating it yields CASSYGQGASPLHF.

Regarding this clonotype: The CDR3 carries no conserved terminal phenylalanine or tryptophan, so it likely arises from a read error. The genes are TRBV19 and TRBJ2-1, with D tentatively TRBD2 (6 bases). Deletions cut 5 bases from V and 5 bases from J, with 19 bases between. The germline CDR1 and CDR2 sequences are LNHDA and SQIVND (reference sequence). The CDR3 contains 16 residues. CDR3 region: CASSDYGAGFNNEQFS. CDR3 in DNA: TGTGCCAGTAGTGACTACGGGGCGGGGTTTAACAATGAGCAGTTCTCC.

This clonotype has only one observation. The junction shows a germline mismatch at one end, possibly a read error. The chain joins TRBV19 to TRBJ1-4, with D possibly TRBD1 on 6 matching bases. CDR3 size: 15 residues. Per the germline V gene, CDR1 is LNHDA and CDR2 is SQIVND (reference sequence). As DNA, the CDR3 is TGTGCCAGTAGTAGGGTGGGGGGCAGTAATGAAAAACTGGTTTTT. Protein: CASSRVGGSNEKLVF.

This clonotype was counted many times. This chain uses TRBV28 with TRBJ1-6; D is uncertain. The ends were cut back, 0 bases at V and 2 bases at J, with 11 bases in the middle. In germline, CDR1 is MDHEN, CDR2 SYDVKM. The CDR3 runs 17 residues. This CDR3 is CASSLWAGSTYNSPLHF. CDR3 in DNA: TGTGCCAGCAGTTTATGGGCGGGATCTACCTATAATTCACCCCTCCACTTT.

The DNA of the CDR3 is TGTGCCAGCAGCTTAGGGGGGGAGATCATTCAGTACTTC. Translation gives CASSLGGEIIQYF. V and J are TRBV7-9 and TRBJ2-4; possibly TRBD2 for D (6 bases). The CDR3 runs to 13 residues. The V gene's germline CDR1 is SEHNR and CDR2 FQNEAQ (reference sequence). The ends were cut back, 1 base at V and 9 bases at J, with 10 bases in the middle.

This clonotype was observed many times. The J gene is TRBJ2-1, the V gene TRBV4-1; D remains unclear. There are 16 residues in the CDR3. The germline V and J ends were trimmed by 1 base and 2 bases, with 12 bases remaining between them. The V gene's germline CDR1 is MGHRA and CDR2 YSYEKL. As DNA, the CDR3 is TGCGCCAGCAGCCAAGGCGCGCTAGTCACCTACAATGAGCAGTTCTTC. Its translation: CASSQGALVTYNEQFF.

This clonotype has more than one count but fewer than ten. A much larger clone differs from this one at a single base, so this may be a read error. The chain joins TRBV7-3 to TRBJ2-1; 8 positions agree with TRBD2. Germline V gene lookup returns CDR1 SGHTA and CDR2 FQGTGA. The CDR3 extends over 15 amino acids. The CDR3 bases are TGTGCCAGCAGCTACGAAGCGGGAGCGGGCAATGAGCAGCTCTTC. Translation: CASSYEAGAGNEQLF.

About this clonotype itself: The junction differs from germline at one of its ends, possibly a read error. The chain links TRBV19 to TRBJ1-2; D gene unclear. Germline CDR1 LNHDA, CDR2 SQIVND (reference sequence). CDR3 length equals 15 residues. The CDR3 DNA sequence: TGTGCCAGTAGTCTACGTTCGGTCCCTAACTATGGCTACACATTC. It encodes CASSLRSVPNYGYTF.

This clonotype was seen many times. The gene calls are TRBV20-1 and TRBJ2-7, with 8 nucleotides matching TRBD2. The V gene's germline CDR1 is DFQATT and CDR2 SNEGSKA (reference sequence). The CDR3 spans 15 residues. V shed 3 bases and J 7 bases; nucleotides not matched to a gene: 14. CDR3 in DNA: TGCAGTGCTAGGCCCCTAAGCGGGAGAATCGGTGAGCAGTACTTC. This codes for CSARPLSGRIGEQYF.

In regard to this clonotype: A read error may explain this, as a much larger clone is one base away. Here the CDR3 DNA reads TGTGCCTGCAGCGCCGGACAGGCAAACTATGGCTACACCTTC. Translated, it gives CACSAGQANYGYTF. The rearrangement links TRBV11-2 to TRBJ1-2; 7 bases fit TRBD1. The CDR3 is 14 amino acids. Per germline, CDR1 SGHAT and CDR2 FQNNGV.

As to this clonotype: The DNA is left out, because the CDR3 cannot be placed on it with certainty; the CDR3 is given as TCRdb lists it. The chain couples TRBV2 to TRBJ2-1; the table names TRBD2, a call not compared with the DNA. The CDR3 contains 24 residues when both ends are counted. Germline V gives CDR1 SNHLY, CDR2 FYNNEI. The CDR3 here is CASTALQGGGYTFGSGLVSNEQFF.

This clonotype was counted only a few times. CDR3 bases: TGTGCCAGCATTCTCACAGGGGGCGCCGCGAACACCGGGGAGCTGTTTTTT. Amino acids: CASILTGGAANTGELFF. The chain is built from TRBV27 and TRBJ2-2, with 9 bases fitting TRBD1. J gave up 0 bases and V 7 bases, and 9 bases lay outside the gene matches. The length of the CDR3 is 17 residues. Germline CDR1 and CDR2: MNHEY and SMNVEV (reference sequence).

In its sample, this clonotype was seen many times. V usage is TRBV7-8 and J usage is TRBJ2-2, with D possibly TRBD1 on 6 matching bases. This CDR3 is built from 17 residues. Germline loops: CDR1 SGHVS, CDR2 FQNEAQ. The V end was cut by 0 bases, the J end by 1 base, with 12 bases between. This CDR3 is CASSLARWGLNTGELFF. The CDR3 DNA reads TGTGCCAGCAGCTTAGCGCGGTGGGGGCTGAACACCGGGGAGCTGTTTTTT.

The table lists this clonotype with many counts. The gene calls are TRBV6-5 and TRBJ1-5; D remains unclear. Germline assignment: CDR1 MNHEY and CDR2 SVGAGI. The V end lost 2 bases, the J end lost 4 bases, and 12 bases lay between the germline ends. The CDR3 contains 15 residues. The CDR3 is CASSYTRTGNQPQHF. For the CDR3, the DNA is TGTGCCAGCAGTTACACCAGAACGGGGAATCAGCCCCAGCATTTT.

This clonotype was counted at least ten times. The chain has TRBV19 and TRBJ1-2, with unresolved D. The V end lost 5 bases, the J end lost 6 bases, and 13 bases lay between the germline ends. Looked up from germline, CDR1 is LNHDA and CDR2 is SQIVND (reference sequence). There are 13 residues in the CDR3. CDR3 in DNA: TGTGCCAGTAGTCGGGAAGTCAAGGATGGCTACACCTTC. Translating gives CASSREVKDGYTF. Looking up the rest from reference TRBV19 and TRBJ1-2 gives the full variable domain: DGGITQSPKYLFRKEGQNVTLSCEQNLNHDAMYWYRQDPGQGLRLIYYSQIVNDFQKGDIAEGYSVSREKKESFPLTVTSAQKNPTAFYLCASSREVKDGYTFGSGTRLTVV.

As concerns this clonotype: An end of the junction differs from the germline gene, which may be a read error. The CDR3 region is CASKNTSETDTQYF. Written as DNA, the CDR3 is TGCGCCAGCAAGAATACAAGTGAGACAGACACGCAGTATTTT. The V call is TRBV5-1, the J call TRBJ2-3; weak D call: TRBD1 (5 bases). The V gene's germline CDR1 is SGHRS and CDR2 YFSETQ. The CDR3 covers 14 residues.

The rearrangement joins TRBV28 to TRBJ1-2; unclear D gene. From germline, CDR1 is MDHEN and CDR2 SYDVKM. The V and J ends lost 5 bases and 4 bases respectively, with 23 bases between them. The CDR3 covers 17 residues. The CDR3 loop reads CASSPAQTRDGFYGYTF. As DNA, the CDR3 is TGTGCCAGCAGTCCCGCCCAGACAAGAGACGGGTTCTATGGCTACACCTTC.

As to this clonotype: A read error is possible here, since a much larger clone lies one base away. This chain joins TRBV20-1 and TRBJ1-2, with D perhaps TRBD1 (6 bases). Germline lookup yields CDR1 DFQATT and CDR2 SNEGSKA (reference sequence). The CDR3 consists of 13 residues. Here the CDR3 DNA reads TGCAGTGCTAGTATGGGGGCTACCTATGCCTACACCTTC. It yields the protein CSASMGATYAYTF.

This clonotype was seen repeatedly, ten times or more. This chain connects TRBV20-1 to TRBJ1-2, with TRBD1 matching over 7 bases. The CDR3 consists of 15 residues. J lost 6 bases, V lost 1 base, and 11 bases had no gene match. The germline V gene has CDR1 DFQATT and CDR2 SNEGSKA (reference sequence). The chain's CDR3 is CSARGTGEGVNGYTF. The CDR3 DNA reads TGCAGTGCTAGAGGTACAGGGGAAGGCGTTAATGGCTACACCTTC.

This clonotype has at least ten counts. The rearrangement uses TRBV18 and TRBJ1-5; D remains ambiguous. This CDR3 has 13 residues. Trimming removed 3 bases from V and 7 bases from J, with 10 bases in between. CDR1 and CDR2 from the germline V gene are KGHSH and LQKENI. The CDR3 loop is CASSPAGRQPQHF. The CDR3 nucleotides read TGTGCCAGCTCACCCGCAGGCAGACAGCCCCAGCATTTT.

This clonotype came up many times. The chain carries TRBV20-1 and TRBJ1-3; perhaps TRBD1 as D (6 bases). Germline V lookup: CDR1 DFQATT, CDR2 SNEGSKA (reference sequence). The V end lost 4 bases, the J end lost 2 bases, and 15 bases lay between the germline ends. The CDR3 consists of 15 residues. As DNA, the CDR3 is TGCAGTGCTAAACCGCGTCAGGGGACTGGAAACACCATATATTTT. Residues: CSAKPRQGTGNTIYF.

In its sample, this clonotype was seen many times. The gene calls are TRBV7-8 and TRBJ2-5; 9 positions agree with TRBD2. V gave up 5 bases and J gave up 4 bases; unmatched junction bases: 5. The CDR3 runs to 14 residues. Germline V gene data show CDR1 as SGHVS and CDR2 as FQNEAQ. The DNA of the CDR3 is TGTGCCAGCAGCCCAAGCGGGGGGCGAGAGACCCAGTACTTC. This sequence encodes CASSPSGGRETQYF. Drawing the rest from reference TRBV7-8 and TRBJ2-5, the complete variable domain is GAGVSQSPRYKVAKRGQDVALRCDPISGHVSLFWYQQALGQGPEFLTYFQNEAQLDKSGLPSDRFFAERPEGSVSTLKIQRTQQEDSAVYLCASSPSGGRETQYFGPGTRLLVL.